In its sample, the clone carrying this T cell receptor (beta chain) was seen a few times. The antigen remains unidentified. TCRdb analysed the 5' RACE reads with MiXCR anew, one entry per CDR3 protein. Here the sample spans roughly 540,000 distinct CDR3 sequences, around 20% being singletons. Each donor (without exception) was a healthy Caucasian. The CDR3 loop spans 16 amino acids. Germline V gives CDR1 SGHRS, CDR2 YFSETQ. Trimming took 3 bases from V and 1 from J; bases not matched to a gene: 10. This specimen comes from a study of identical twins. Study-level results: Low generation-probability sequences were in excess among twin-shared out-of-frame alpha sequences.

This sample also appeared in a second study, on T cells expressing NK-cell markers.

The clonotype comes from a woman aged 18-35 years in good health. The rearrangement uses TRBV5-1 and TRBJ2-7, with 7 nucleotides matching TRBD2. The sequencing sample was made of CD4+ T cells sorted from blood. CDR3 sequence reads: CASSSPGAAGSYEQYF. The DNA of the CDR3 is TGCGCCAGCAGCTCCCCCGGGGCAGCGGGATCCTACGAGCAGTACTTC.